This entry concerns a single TCR beta chain. Its target is not known. CDR1 is SGHTA, CDR2 FQGTGA, per germline. This CDR3 has 17 amino acids. V lost 5 bases to trimming and J lost 1 base, with 20 bases between them. This sample was included in a study of T cell repertoires in cytomegalovirus infection. TCRdb analysed the reads with MiXCR anew, one entry per CDR3 protein. The table lists around 740,000 distinct CDR3 sequences, 35% of them singletons. General study points: Dominant in the ex vivo response were TCR beta clonotypes restricted by HLA-C and specific for CMV.

The rearrangement links TRBV7-3 to TRBJ2-5, with D maybe TRBD2 (5 bases). The source is a human donor in good health (CMV status not recorded). Some clones in this sample may be carry-over from other donors' samples. The sample comprised PBMCs. CDR3 in DNA: TGTGCCAGCAGCCTAAAAGCCGGCCGACTACCCCAAGAGACCCAGTACTTC. This translates into CASSLKAGRLPQETQYF.